The clone carrying this T cell receptor beta chain is a singleton in its sample. The data derive from a study of blood T cell repertoires in COVID-19. As processed by the authors: Reference gene primer amplification in the assay estimated nucleated cell counts. Method: immunoSEQ multiplex PCR; TCRdb's copy keeps in-frame clones and lacks some. The DNA was the basis for D and trimming; V, J and clone size are from that table. The table has a few hundred thousand clones, over 75% seen once; the top ten hold 1%. Allocation to cohorts depended on clinical history reported by the participants. Sequenced input: PBMCs or T cells enriched from blood (not recorded which). This TCR was sampled from a woman aged 25 to 39 who had recovered from COVID-19.

The CDR3 protein is CASSLTIAGGPDEQFF. The CDR3 DNA reads TGTGCCAGCAGCTTAACGATAGCGGGGGGGCCCGATGAGCAGTTCTTC. The V and J genes are TRBV7-3 and TRBJ2-1; 11 bases are a match to TRBD2. CDR1 and CDR2 from the germline V gene are SGHTA and FQGTGA. V dropped 0 bases and J dropped 8; count of bases not matched to a gene: 6. The CDR3 is made up of 16 amino acids.